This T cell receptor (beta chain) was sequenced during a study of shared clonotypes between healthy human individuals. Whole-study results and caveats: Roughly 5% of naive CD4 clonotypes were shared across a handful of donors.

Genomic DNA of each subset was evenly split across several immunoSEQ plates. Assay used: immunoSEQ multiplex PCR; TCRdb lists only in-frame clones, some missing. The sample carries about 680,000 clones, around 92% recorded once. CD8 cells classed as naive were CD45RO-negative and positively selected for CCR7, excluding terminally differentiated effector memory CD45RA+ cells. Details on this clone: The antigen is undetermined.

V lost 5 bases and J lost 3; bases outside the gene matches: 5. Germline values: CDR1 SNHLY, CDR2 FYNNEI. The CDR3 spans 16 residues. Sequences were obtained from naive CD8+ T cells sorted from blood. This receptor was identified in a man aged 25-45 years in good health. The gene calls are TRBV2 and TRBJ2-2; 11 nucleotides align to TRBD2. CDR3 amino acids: CASSPLAGVDTGELFF. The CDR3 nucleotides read TGTGCCAGCAGTCCACTAGCGGGGGTTGACACCGGGGAGCTGTTTTTT.